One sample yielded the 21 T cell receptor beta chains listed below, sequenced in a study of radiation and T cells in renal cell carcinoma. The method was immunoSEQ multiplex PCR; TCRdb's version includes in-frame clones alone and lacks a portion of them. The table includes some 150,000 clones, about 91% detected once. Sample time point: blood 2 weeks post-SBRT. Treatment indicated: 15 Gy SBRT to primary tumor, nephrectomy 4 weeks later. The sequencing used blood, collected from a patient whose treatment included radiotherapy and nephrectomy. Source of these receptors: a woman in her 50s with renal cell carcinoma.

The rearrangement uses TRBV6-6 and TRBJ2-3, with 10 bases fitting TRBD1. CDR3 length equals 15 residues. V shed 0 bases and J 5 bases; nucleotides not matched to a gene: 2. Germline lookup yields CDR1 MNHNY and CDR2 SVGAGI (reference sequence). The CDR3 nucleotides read TGTGCCAGCAGTTACTCGGGGACAGGGGAAGATACGCAGTATTTT. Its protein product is CASSYSGTGEDTQYF.

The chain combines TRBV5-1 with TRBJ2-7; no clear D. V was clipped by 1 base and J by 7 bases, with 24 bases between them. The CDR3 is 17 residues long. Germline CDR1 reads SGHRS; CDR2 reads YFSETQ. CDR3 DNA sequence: TGCGCCAGCAGCTTGACGGTTTCTACTAATGCTTTTCGGGAGCAGTACTTC. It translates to CASSLTVSTNAFREQYF.

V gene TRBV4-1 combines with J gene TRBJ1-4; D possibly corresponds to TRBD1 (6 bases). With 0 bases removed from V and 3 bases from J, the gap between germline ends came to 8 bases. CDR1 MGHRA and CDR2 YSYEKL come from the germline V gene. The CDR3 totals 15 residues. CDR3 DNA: TGCGCCAGCAGCCAAGAGGGGGGGCCTAATGAAAAACTGTTTTTT. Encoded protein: CASSQEGGPNEKLFF.

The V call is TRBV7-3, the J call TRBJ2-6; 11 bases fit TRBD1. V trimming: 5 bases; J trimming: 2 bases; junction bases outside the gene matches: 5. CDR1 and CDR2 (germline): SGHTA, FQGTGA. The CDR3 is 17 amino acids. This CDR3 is CASSPGQGAAGANVLTF. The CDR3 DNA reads TGTGCCAGCAGCCCCGGACAGGGGGCGGCTGGGGCCAACGTCCTGACTTTC. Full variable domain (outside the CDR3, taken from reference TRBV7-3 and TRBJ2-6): GAGVSQTPSNKVTEKGKYVELRCDPISGHTALYWYRQSLGQGPEFLIYFQGTGAADDSGLPNDRFFAVRPEGSVSTLKIQRTERGDSAVYLCASSPGQGAAGANVLTFGAGSRLTVL.

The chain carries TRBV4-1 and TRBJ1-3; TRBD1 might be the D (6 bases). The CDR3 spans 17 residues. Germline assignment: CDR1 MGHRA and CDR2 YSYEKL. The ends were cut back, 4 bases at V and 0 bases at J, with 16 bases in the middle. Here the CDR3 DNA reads TGCGCCAGCAGCCGGTCAGGGGTCTCCTTCTCTGGAAACACCATATATTTT. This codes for CASSRSGVSFSGNTIYF.

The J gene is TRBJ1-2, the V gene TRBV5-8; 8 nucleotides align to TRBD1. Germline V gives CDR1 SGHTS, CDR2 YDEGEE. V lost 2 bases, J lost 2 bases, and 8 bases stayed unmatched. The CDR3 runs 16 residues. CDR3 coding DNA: TGTGCCAGCAGCTTCCGGGAGACAGGGGTGAACTATGGCTACACCTTC. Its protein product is CASSFRETGVNYGYTF.

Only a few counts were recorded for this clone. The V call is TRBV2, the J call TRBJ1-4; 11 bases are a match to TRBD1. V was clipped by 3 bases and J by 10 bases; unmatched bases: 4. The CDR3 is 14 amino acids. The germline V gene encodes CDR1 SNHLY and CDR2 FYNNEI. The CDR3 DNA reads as TGTGCCAGCAGTGAGACCGGGACAGGGGGAAAACTGTTTTTT. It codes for CASSETGTGGKLFF.

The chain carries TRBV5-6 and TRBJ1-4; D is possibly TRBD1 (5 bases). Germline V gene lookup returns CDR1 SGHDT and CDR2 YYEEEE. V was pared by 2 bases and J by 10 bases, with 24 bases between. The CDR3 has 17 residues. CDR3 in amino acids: CASSFMQGDIGIGKLFF. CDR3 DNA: TGTGCCAGCAGCTTTATGCAGGGAGATATCGGGATAGGAAAACTGTTTTTT.

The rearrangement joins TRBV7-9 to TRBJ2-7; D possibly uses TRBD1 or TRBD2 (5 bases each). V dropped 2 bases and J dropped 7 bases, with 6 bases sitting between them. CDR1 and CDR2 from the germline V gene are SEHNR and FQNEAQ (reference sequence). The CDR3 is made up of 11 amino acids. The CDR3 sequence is CASSLWGEQYF. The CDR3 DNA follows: TGTGCCAGCAGCTTATGGGGGGAGCAGTACTTC. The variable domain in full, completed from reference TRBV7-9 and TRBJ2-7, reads DTGVSQNPRHKITKRGQNVTFRCDPISEHNRLYWYRQTLGQGPEFLTYFQNEAQLEKSRLLSDRFSAERPKGSFSTLEIQRTEQGDSAMYLCASSLWGEQYFGPGTRLTVT.

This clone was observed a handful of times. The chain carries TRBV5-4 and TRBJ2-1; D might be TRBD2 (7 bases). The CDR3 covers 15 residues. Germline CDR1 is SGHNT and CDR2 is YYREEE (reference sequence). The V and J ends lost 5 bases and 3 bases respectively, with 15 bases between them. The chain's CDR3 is CASSSGGHSYNEQFF. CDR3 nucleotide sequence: TGTGCCAGCAGTTCCGGGGGGCATAGCTACAATGAGCAGTTCTTC.

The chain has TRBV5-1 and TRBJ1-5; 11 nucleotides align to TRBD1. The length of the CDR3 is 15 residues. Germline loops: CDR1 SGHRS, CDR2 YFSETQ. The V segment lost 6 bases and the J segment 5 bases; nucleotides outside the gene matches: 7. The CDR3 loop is CASKRDRGTDQPQHF. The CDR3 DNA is TGCGCCAGCAAAAGGGACAGGGGGACAGATCAGCCCCAGCATTTT.

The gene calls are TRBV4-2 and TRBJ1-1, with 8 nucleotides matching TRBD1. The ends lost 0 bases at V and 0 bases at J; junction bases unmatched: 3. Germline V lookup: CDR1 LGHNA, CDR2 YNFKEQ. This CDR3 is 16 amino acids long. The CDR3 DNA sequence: TGTGCCAGCAGCCAAGATCAGGGACAGGTGAACACTGAAGCTTTCTTT. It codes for CASSQDQGQVNTEAFF.

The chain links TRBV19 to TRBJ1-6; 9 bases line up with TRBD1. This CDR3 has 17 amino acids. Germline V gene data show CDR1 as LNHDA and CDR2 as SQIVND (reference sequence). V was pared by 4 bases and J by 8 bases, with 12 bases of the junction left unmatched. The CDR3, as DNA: TGTGCCAGTAGTACGATTACAGGGGGCATCTTCGATTCACCCCTCCACTTT. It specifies CASSTITGGIFDSPLHF.

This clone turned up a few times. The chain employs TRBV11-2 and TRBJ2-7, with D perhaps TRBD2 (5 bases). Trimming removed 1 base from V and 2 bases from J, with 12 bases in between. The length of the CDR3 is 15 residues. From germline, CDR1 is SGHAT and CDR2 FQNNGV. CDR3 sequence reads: CASSLAEDGTYEQYF. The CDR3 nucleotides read TGTGCCAGCAGCTTAGCGGAGGACGGGACCTACGAGCAGTACTTC.

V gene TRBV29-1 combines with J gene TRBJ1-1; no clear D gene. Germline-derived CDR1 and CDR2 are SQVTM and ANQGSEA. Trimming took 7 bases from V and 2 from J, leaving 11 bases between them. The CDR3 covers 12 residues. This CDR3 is CSARTENTEAFF. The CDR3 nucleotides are TGCAGCGCAAGGACCGAAAACACTGAAGCTTTCTTT.

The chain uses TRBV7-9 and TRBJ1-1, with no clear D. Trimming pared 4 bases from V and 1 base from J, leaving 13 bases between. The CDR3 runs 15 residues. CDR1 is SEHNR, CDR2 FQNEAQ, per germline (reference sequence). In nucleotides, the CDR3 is TGTGCCAGCAGCTCAGGCATAGATTGGAACACTGAAGCTTTCTTT. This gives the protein CASSSGIDWNTEAFF.

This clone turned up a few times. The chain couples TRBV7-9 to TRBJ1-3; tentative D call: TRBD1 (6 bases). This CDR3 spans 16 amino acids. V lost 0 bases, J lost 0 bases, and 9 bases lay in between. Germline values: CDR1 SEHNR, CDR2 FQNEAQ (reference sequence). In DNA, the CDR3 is TGTGCCAGCAGCTTAGCTTTGGGGGCCTCTGGAAACACCATATATTTT. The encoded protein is CASSLALGASGNTIYF.

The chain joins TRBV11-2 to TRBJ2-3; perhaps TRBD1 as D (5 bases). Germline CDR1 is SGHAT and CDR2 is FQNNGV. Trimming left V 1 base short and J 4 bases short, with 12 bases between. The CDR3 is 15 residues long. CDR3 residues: CASSLGGRAADTQYF. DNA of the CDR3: TGTGCCAGCAGCTTAGGCGGCAGGGCGGCAGATACGCAGTATTTT.

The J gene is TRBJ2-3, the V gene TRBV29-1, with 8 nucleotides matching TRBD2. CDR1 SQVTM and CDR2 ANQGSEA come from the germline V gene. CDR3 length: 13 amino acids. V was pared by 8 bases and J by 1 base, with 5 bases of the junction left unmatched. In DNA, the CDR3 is TGCAGCCAGAGCGGGGGAGGCACAGATACGCAGTATTTT. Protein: CSQSGGGTDTQYF.

The CDR3 DNA is TGCGCCAGCAGGCGCTCTCAGGGGGCGCAGAACACTGAAGCTTTCTTT. It translates to CASRRSQGAQNTEAFF. The chain recombines TRBV5-1 with TRBJ1-1, with 8 bases fitting TRBD1. The V gene's germline CDR1 is SGHRS and CDR2 YFSETQ. Trimming cost V 5 bases and J 1 base; bases outside gene matches: 10. The CDR3 has 16 residues.

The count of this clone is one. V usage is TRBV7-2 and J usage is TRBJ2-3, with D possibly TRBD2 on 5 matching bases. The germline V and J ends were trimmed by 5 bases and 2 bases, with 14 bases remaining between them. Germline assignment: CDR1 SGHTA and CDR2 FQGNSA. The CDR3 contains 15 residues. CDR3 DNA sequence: TGTGCCAGCAGCCTAACGCGGGCCTACACAGATACGCAGTATTTT. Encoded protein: CASSLTRAYTDTQYF.